The subject of this entry is one TCR beta chain. Its antigen is not identified. TCRdb called the 5' RACE reads again in MiXCR, with one record for every CDR3 protein. Of more than 100,000 distinct CDR3 sequences in the sample, roughly 18% are singletons; the top ten hold about 33%. The data were obtained in a study of CD8 T cells in ankylosing spondylitis. The study's findings and limits: A motif in TCR beta, a set of under ten highly homologous variants, appeared characteristic of ankylosing spondylitis blood. Disease-linked clones reportedly concentrated significantly in matched ankylosing spondylitis synovial fluid.

This sequence originates from a male donor with ankylosing spondylitis. Sequencing input: blood, either unsorted or a sorted T cell fraction (not recorded which).

The DNA for the CDR3 is TGTGCCAGCAGCTTAGCCGACTTGGGCGGGAGTTCTGCCGAGCAGTACTTC. This sequence encodes CASSLADLGGSSAEQYF. The gene calls are TRBV7-6 and TRBJ2-7; 7 bases fit TRBD2. The CDR3 sequence is 17 residues long. The ends lost 0 bases at V and 6 bases at J; junction bases unmatched: 14. Germline CDR1 SGHVS, CDR2 FNYEAQ.